This T cell receptor (beta chain) was captured in a study of cytomegalovirus exposure and HLA in healthy donors (dated 2017 in TCRdb). About the full investigation: According to a later analysis, the 120 or so validation repertoires were produced on the same platform as the roughly 720 repertoires of the first cohort. The aim of the study was to test whether cataloging public T cell receptors could identify signatures of past pathogen exposure. To predict cytomegalovirus infection status, the study combined high-throughput TCR immunosequencing, statistical association of individual TCRs with disease status, and machine learning. Along with the approximately 620-subject first cohort, a separate validation cohort of about 110 different subjects was used. What the work shows at the level of the full study, not this receptor alone: A later analysis found that TCRs clustered in the first cohort also tended to co-occur in the roughly 120 validation repertoires, with just under 95% of cluster scores above 0. The study gave a list of about 160 TCR beta chains associated with cytomegalovirus. A later analysis had no HLA typing for the validation cohort, so co-occurrence there was scored across all 120 repertoires. Cytomegalovirus status was reported to be diagnosed by the classifier with high specificity and sensitivity in both the original and validation cohorts. While some public TCRs were present in many individuals, most TCR sequences turned up only very rarely across donors. In vitro tests confirmed that three of the cytomegalovirus-associated TCR beta chains recognize cytomegalovirus antigens. It was suggested by the authors that the approach could potentially be generalized to other disease states and immunological phenotypes.

The CDR3 starts with the cysteine, ends with the phenylalanine, and has 14 residues. The read is trimmed to its CDR3 DNA, 42 bases read in frame from base 1. According to the germline V gene (reference sequence), CDR1 reads SEHNR and CDR2 reads FQNEAQ. V gives up 5 bases and J gives up 1 base, and the segment between their germline ends measures 11 bases. The donors were included in the validation cohort of 90 to 150 subjects, a group kept apart from the approximately 650-subject first cohort. The library was generated by the immunoSEQ multiplex PCR assay. The original methods were these. A statistical classification framework was developed to diagnose cytomegalovirus status using the catalog of TCR beta chain sequences. Drawn from immuneACCESS, this table holds only the in-frame rearrangements with V and J called that TCRdb kept. Clones are partly lost; checked studies trace under half to an unresolved V gene and leave the rest unexplained. V and J calls and clone size follow that table, whereas D and trimming were derived from the DNA. For this sample the table gives some 110,000 clones, of which about nine tenths were detected only once. The top ten hold about 1.8% of the sample.

Comment on this clone: Its binding antigen is unknown. Base quality data are lacking; no much larger clone is found one base away.

The sequenced material came from PBMCs. The receptor was isolated from a woman younger than 30 in good health and CMV-seropositive. Here the chain combines TRBV7-9 and TRBJ2-5; TRBD1 could be the D gene, as 6 bases match. The CDR3 region reads CASSQDRSQETQYF. The sequence in DNA is TGTGCCAGCAGCCAAGACAGGTCCCAAGAGACCCAGTACTTC.